This TCR beta chain stems from a study of cytotoxic CD8 clonotypes in ibrutinib-treated CLL listed by TCRdb under 2021. Broadly, across the study: The cohort included some 14 treatment-naive and 11 relapsed/refractory patients; approximately 17 were IGHV unmutated. Partial responses were observed in roughly 24 patients and complete responses in 2; after a median follow-up of roughly 62 months, remission was maintained in 14 patients and progression was observed in approximately 12. Response samples were obtained after a median of approximately 12 months of treatment, with a range of roughly 6 to 40 months. On average, each sample had approximately 260,000 productive templates and approximately 85,000 productive rearrangements. Longitudinal samples were available for about 30% of the roughly 86 trial participants. Cryopreserved peripheral blood mononuclear cells were collected before treatment, at response, and at either disease progression or sustained remission.

The goal of deep resolution MiSeq sequencing was a depth between 1 in 1 million and 1 in 200,000 T cells, and coverage averaged 10x per clonotype. The immunoSEQ hsTCRB Kit was used to generate the TCR beta libraries. The study's own analysis went as follows. The data were analyzed with ImmunoSEQ Analyzer and ImmunoSEQ Data Assistant, and V, D and J gene assignments followed IMGT definitions. Clonality was computed as one minus normalized Shannon entropy of productive rearrangement frequencies, ranging from 0 to 1. Only overrepresented clonotypes making up at least 0.05% of each patient's repertoire were included in the public clonotype analysis. About a dozen age-matched healthy donor repertoires from immuneACCESS served as clonality controls. TCRdb took over this immuneACCESS table, retaining in-frame rearrangements with V and J assigned. Such tables are incomplete; in checked studies, under half of the missing clones stem from an unresolved V gene, and the remainder is unexplained. The D gene and trimming were derived from the DNA, and the V and J assignments and clone size from that table. This sample lists about 310,000 clones; approximately 80% were detected once. The ten largest clones take up 6.5% to 8.5% of the sample.

Cut back by 8 bases and 4 bases, the V and J ends lie 14 bases apart. CDR1 and CDR2 are drawn from the germline V gene: LGHNA, YSLEER. The CDR3, from cysteine to phenylalanine, totals 14 residues. Just CDR3 DNA is preserved here, 42 bases in frame from base 1. The full study reports these points: Sustained-remission and progressing patients did not have matched sampling times, and lymph node repertoires were not examined. Public clonotypes were rare and either shrank or stayed stable during treatment, and the rise in clonality at ibrutinib response reflected expansion of private clonotypes. An increase in clonality was observed at ibrutinib response, with clonality remaining stable during sustained remission and falling back toward baseline at progression. Baseline clonality was found to be higher than that of age-matched healthy donors and was strongly correlated with circulating CD8+ T-cell counts.

For TCR beta library preparation, around 2.2 micrograms of genomic DNA was extracted from cryopreserved PBMCs. High-throughput TCR beta sequencing was performed on longitudinal blood samples from CLL patients receiving ibrutinib monotherapy. The patients took part in an open-label, single-center phase 2 trial of ibrutinib monotherapy. Notes on this clone: It lacks a known antigen. Nothing much larger sits one base from this clone, and base qualities are not available.

The V and J genes are TRBV4-3 and TRBJ2-2, with no D gene named confidently. The sequence was obtained from a human donor with chronic lymphocytic leukemia. This sample comprised PBMCs, obtained before ibrutinib treatment. The CDR3 region: CASAHRISTGELFF. The DNA is as follows: TGCGCCAGCGCACATAGGATTAGCACCGGGGAGCTGTTTTTT.